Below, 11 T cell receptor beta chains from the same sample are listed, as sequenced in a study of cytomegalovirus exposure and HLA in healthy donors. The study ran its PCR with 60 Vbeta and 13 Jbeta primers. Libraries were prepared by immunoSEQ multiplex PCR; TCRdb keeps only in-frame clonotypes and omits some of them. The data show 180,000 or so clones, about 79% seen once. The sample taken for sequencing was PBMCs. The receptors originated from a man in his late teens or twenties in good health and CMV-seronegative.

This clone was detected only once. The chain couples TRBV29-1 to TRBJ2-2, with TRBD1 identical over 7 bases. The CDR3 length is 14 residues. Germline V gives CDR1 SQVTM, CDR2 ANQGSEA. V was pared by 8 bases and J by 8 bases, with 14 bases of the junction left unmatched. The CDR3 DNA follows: TGCAGCCTTGCCGCCAACAGGGGTTCGGGGGAGCTGTTTTTT. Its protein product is CSLAANRGSGELFF.

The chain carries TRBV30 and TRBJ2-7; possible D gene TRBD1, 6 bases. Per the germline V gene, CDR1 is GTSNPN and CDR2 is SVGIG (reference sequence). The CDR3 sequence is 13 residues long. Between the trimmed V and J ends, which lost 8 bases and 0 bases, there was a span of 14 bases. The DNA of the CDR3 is TGTGCCCAGGGGCCGCCGTTCTCCTACGAGCAGTACTTC. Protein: CAQGPPFSYEQYF.

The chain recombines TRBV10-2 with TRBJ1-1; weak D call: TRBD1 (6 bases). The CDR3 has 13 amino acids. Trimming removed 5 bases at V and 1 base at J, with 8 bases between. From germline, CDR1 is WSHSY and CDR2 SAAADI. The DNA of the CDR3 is TGCGCCAGCAGTAAGGGACAGAACACTGAAGCTTTCTTT. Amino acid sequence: CASSKGQNTEAFF.

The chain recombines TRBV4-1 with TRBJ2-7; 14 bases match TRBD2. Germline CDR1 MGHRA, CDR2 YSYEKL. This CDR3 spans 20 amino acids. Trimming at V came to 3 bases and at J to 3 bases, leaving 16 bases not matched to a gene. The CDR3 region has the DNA TGCGCCAGCAGCCACCTCTCCGGGACTAGCGGGGGCCCGGGGATCTACGAGCAGTACTTC. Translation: CASSHLSGTSGGPGIYEQYF.

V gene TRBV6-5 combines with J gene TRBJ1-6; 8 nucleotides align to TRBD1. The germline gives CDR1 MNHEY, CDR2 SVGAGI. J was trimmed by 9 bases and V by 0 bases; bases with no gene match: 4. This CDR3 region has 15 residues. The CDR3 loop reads CASSYSEQGGSPLHF. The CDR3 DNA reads TGTGCCAGCAGTTACTCGGAACAGGGGGGTTCACCCCTCCACTTT.

This CDR3 is CASRPTGGYGYTF. In DNA, the CDR3 is TGTGCCAGCAGGCCCACAGGGGGCTATGGCTACACCTTC. The chain has TRBV6-5 and TRBJ1-2; 8 bases map to TRBD1. The CDR3 loop spans 13 amino acids. Germline assignment: CDR1 MNHEY and CDR2 SVGAGI. V was pared by 6 bases and J by 4 bases, with 4 bases of the junction left unmatched.

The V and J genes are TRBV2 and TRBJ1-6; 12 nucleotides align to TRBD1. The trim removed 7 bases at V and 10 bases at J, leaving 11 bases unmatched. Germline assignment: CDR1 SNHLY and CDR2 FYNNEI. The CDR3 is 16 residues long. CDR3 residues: CASILGQGARGSPLHF. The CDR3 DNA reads TGTGCCAGCATTCTGGGACAGGGGGCGCGAGGGTCACCCCTCCACTTT. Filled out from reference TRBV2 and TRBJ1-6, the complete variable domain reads EPEVTQTPSHQVTQMGQEVILRCVPISNHLYFYWYRQILGQKVEFLVSFYNNEISEKSEIFDDQFSVERPDGSNFTLKIRSTKLEDSAMYFCASILGQGARGSPLHFGNGTRLTVT.

CDR3 sequence (DNA): TGTGCCAGCAGCTCCCCCCCGGGTATGTACGAGCAGTACTTC. The encoded protein is CASSSPPGMYEQYF. The gene calls are TRBV7-9 and TRBJ2-7; unclear D gene. Germline CDR1 is SEHNR and CDR2 is FQNEAQ (reference sequence). V dropped 4 bases and J dropped 4 bases, with 14 bases sitting between them. The CDR3 sequence is 14 residues long.

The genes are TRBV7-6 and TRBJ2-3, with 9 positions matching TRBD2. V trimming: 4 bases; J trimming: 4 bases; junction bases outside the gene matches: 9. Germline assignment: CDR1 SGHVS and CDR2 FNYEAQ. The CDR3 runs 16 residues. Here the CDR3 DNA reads TGTGCCAGCAGCTCAGGAATAGCGGGAGAATCAGATACGCAGTATTTT. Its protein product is CASSSGIAGESDTQYF.

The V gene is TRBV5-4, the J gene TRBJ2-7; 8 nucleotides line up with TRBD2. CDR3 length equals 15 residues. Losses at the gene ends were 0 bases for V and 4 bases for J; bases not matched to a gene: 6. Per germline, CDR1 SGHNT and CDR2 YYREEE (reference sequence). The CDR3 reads CASSLGETSVYEQYF. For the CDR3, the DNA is TGTGCCAGCAGCTTGGGGGAGACTAGCGTTTACGAGCAGTACTTC.

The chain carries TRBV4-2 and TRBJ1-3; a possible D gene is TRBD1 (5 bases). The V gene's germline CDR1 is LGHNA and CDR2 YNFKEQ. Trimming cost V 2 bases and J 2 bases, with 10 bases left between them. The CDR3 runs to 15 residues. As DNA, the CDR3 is TGTGCCAGCAGCCAATTCACAGGTACTGGAAACACCATATATTTT. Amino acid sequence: CASSQFTGTGNTIYF.